These 32 T cell receptor beta chains were all obtained from the same sample, sequenced in a study of blood T cell repertoires in COVID-19. The method was immunoSEQ multiplex PCR; TCRdb's version includes in-frame clones alone and lacks a portion of them. The table has 150,000 to 200,000 clones, around 80% seen once; the top ten hold roughly a sixth. Sequencing input: PBMCs or T cells enriched from blood (not recorded which). The origin of the receptors is a woman between 50 and 59 years old with acute COVID-19.

This chain joins TRBV3-1 (or the pseudogene TRBV3-2) and TRBJ1-6; D is ambiguous. V lost 0 bases to trimming and J lost 0 bases, with 9 bases between them. Germline V gene data show CDR1 as LGHDT and CDR2 as YNNKEL (reference sequence). This CDR3 spans 17 amino acids. The CDR3 loop reads CASSQEWASSYNSPLHF. CDR3 nucleotide sequence: TGTGCCAGCAGCCAAGAATGGGCCAGCTCCTATAATTCACCCCTCCACTTT.

The chain combines TRBV27 with TRBJ1-5; D is unresolved. CDR1 MNHEY and CDR2 SMNVEV come from the germline V gene (reference sequence). The CDR3 spans 14 residues. The V end lost 4 bases, the J end lost 5 bases, and 12 bases lay between the germline ends. In nucleotides, the CDR3 is TGTGCCAGCAGTTCTGAGGGATTGTATCAGCCCCAGCATTTT. It specifies CASSSEGLYQPQHF.

This chain connects TRBV5-1 to TRBJ2-1; unclear D gene. V lost 0 bases and J lost 3, with 4 bases in between. Germline V gene data show CDR1 as SGHRS and CDR2 as YFSETQ. This CDR3 spans 13 amino acids. CDR3 nucleotides: TGCGCCAGCAGCTTGGACTACTACAATGAGCAGTTCTTC. Encoded protein: CASSLDYYNEQFF. The variable domain in full, completed from reference TRBV5-1 and TRBJ2-1, reads KAGVTQTPRYLIKTRGQQVTLSCSPISGHRSVSWYQQTPGQGLQFLFEYFSETQRNKGNFPGRFSGRQFSNSRSEMNVSTLELGDSALYLCASSLDYYNEQFFGPGTRLTVL.

This clone showed up just once. The chain is built from TRBV13 and TRBJ2-1; TRBD2 aligns across 11 bases. Germline CDR1 is PRHDT and CDR2 is FYEKMQ (reference sequence). The junction had 9 bases not matched to a gene; V was cut back by 5 bases and J by 6 bases. The CDR3 runs to 16 residues. The CDR3 here is CASSHPLAGGFNEQFF. The CDR3 region has the DNA TGTGCCAGCAGCCACCCCCTAGCGGGGGGCTTCAATGAGCAGTTCTTC.

This clone was seen just once. The V gene is TRBV5-6, the J gene TRBJ1-2; a weak D match, TRBD1 (6 bases). Germline-derived CDR1 and CDR2 are SGHDT and YYEEEE. V was trimmed by 2 bases and J by 4 bases, leaving 9 bases between them. There are 13 residues in the CDR3. CDR3 nucleotide sequence: TGTGCCAGCAGCTTAGGACAGTTCTATGGCTACACCTTC. It encodes CASSLGQFYGYTF.

The rearrangement joins TRBV5-1 to TRBJ1-2, with D perhaps TRBD1 (5 bases). This CDR3 contains 16 residues. CDR1 and CDR2 from the germline V gene are SGHRS and YFSETQ. The germline V and J ends were trimmed by 0 bases and 7 bases, with 19 bases remaining between them. CDR3 amino acids: CASSLAPQALQGGYTF. CDR3 coding DNA: TGCGCCAGCAGCTTGGCCCCACAGGCTCTTCAGGGTGGCTACACCTTC. Full variable domain (remainder filled in from reference TRBV5-1 and TRBJ1-2): KAGVTQTPRYLIKTRGQQVTLSCSPISGHRSVSWYQQTPGQGLQFLFEYFSETQRNKGNFPGRFSGRQFSNSRSEMNVSTLELGDSALYLCASSLAPQALQGGYTFGSGTRLTVV.

The rearrangement joins TRBV9 to TRBJ1-2, with TRBD1 matching 7 bases. V was pared by 3 bases and J by 6 bases, with 5 bases of the junction left unmatched. This CDR3 is 13 amino acids long. Looked up from germline, CDR1 is SGDLS and CDR2 is YYNGEE. CDR3 sequence: CASSDDRVDGYTF. CDR3 DNA: TGTGCCAGCAGCGACGACAGGGTTGATGGCTACACCTTC.

This clone was seen a few times. The gene calls are TRBV2 and TRBJ1-5, with D maybe TRBD1 (5 bases). Trimming pared 7 bases from V and 3 bases from J, leaving 10 bases between. The length of the CDR3 is 13 residues. Germline V gene data show CDR1 as SNHLY and CDR2 as FYNNEI. The CDR3 bases are TGTGCCAGCACCAGGGAAGCCAATCAGCCCCAGCATTTT. Translation: CASTREANQPQHF.

This chain connects TRBV15 to TRBJ2-3; 9 bases map to TRBD2. This CDR3 is 15 amino acids long. V shed 5 bases and J 2 bases; nucleotides not matched to a gene: 5. Germline V gene lookup returns CDR1 LNHNV and CDR2 YYDKDF (reference sequence). CDR3 in amino acids: CATSRGGGATDTQYF. CDR3 nucleotide sequence: TGTGCCACCAGCCGTGGCGGGGGGGCCACAGATACGCAGTATTTT.

This clone was detected ten times or more. This chain connects TRBV7-2 to TRBJ1-2, with 8 bases fitting TRBD1. The CDR3 length is 16 residues. Germline lookup yields CDR1 SGHTA and CDR2 FQGNSA. Trimming took 2 bases from V and 0 from J; bases not matched to a gene: 5. In DNA, the CDR3 is TGTGCCAGCAGCTTACCCTACAGGGGGACTAACTATGGCTACACCTTC. This encodes CASSLPYRGTNYGYTF.

J is TRBJ1-3 and V is TRBV3-1 (or the pseudogene TRBV3-2); no firm D call. The length of the CDR3 is 13 residues. Trimming cost V 4 bases and J 0 bases, with 4 bases left between them. Germline CDR1 reads LGHDT; CDR2 reads YNNKEL (reference sequence). The CDR3 DNA reads as TGTGCCAGCAGCCCTTTCTCTGGAAACACCATATATTTT. Translating it yields CASSPFSGNTIYF.

The genes are TRBV7-6 and TRBJ2-5; possibly TRBD2 for D (7 bases). Per germline, CDR1 SGHVS and CDR2 FNYEAQ. This CDR3 region has 17 residues. V was trimmed by 2 bases and J by 3 bases, leaving 19 bases between them. CDR3 DNA: TGTGCCAGCAGCTTAAACTCGGGAGGACAGAGAAAAGAGACCCAGTACTTC. Its translation: CASSLNSGGQRKETQYF.

The J gene is TRBJ1-1, the V gene TRBV7-9, with D perhaps matching TRBD1 (5 bases). Trimming stripped 3 bases from V and 1 base from J, with 6 bases between. CDR1 is SEHNR and CDR2 is FQNEAQ in the germline V gene (reference sequence). The CDR3 totals 13 residues. In nucleotides, the CDR3 is TGTGCCAGCAGCTTTACAGGGAACACTGAAGCTTTCTTT. It codes for CASSFTGNTEAFF.

The rearrangement uses TRBV5-5 and TRBJ2-7; tentative D call: TRBD2 (6 bases). This CDR3 contains 15 residues. Per the germline V gene, CDR1 is SGHKS and CDR2 is YYEKEE (reference sequence). V lost 2 bases and J 6 bases, leaving 18 bases between the germline ends. In nucleotides, the CDR3 is TGTGCCAGCAGCTTTGACTGGCCGGGGGTGAGCGAGCAGTACGTC. It specifies CASSFDWPGVSEQYV.

CDR3 DNA sequence: TGTGCCAGTAGTGCATACAGGGAAGGCTACACCTTC. The encoded protein is CASSAYREGYTF. The chain has TRBV19 and TRBJ1-2; D might be TRBD1 (6 bases). The length of the CDR3 is 12 residues. The germline gives CDR1 LNHDA, CDR2 SQIVND (reference sequence). V lost 5 bases and J lost 8, with 12 bases in between.

The J gene is TRBJ1-5, the V gene TRBV6-5; 12 positions match TRBD1. CDR3 length equals 16 residues. V was pared by 0 bases and J by 7 bases, with 4 bases of the junction left unmatched. CDR1 and CDR2 (germline): MNHEY, SVGAGI. This CDR3 reads CASSYSAGQGAQPQHF. Here the CDR3 DNA reads TGTGCCAGCAGTTACTCCGCGGGACAGGGGGCCCAGCCCCAGCATTTT.

The V call is TRBV5-4, the J call TRBJ1-2; D might be TRBD1 (5 bases). V was cut by 0 bases and J by 11 bases, with 17 bases left in between. The germline CDR1 and CDR2 sequences are SGHNT and YYREEE (reference sequence). CDR3 size: 14 residues. The DNA for the CDR3 is TGTGCCAGCAGCTTGGAGACCACAGGCTCGGATTACACCTTC. The encoded protein is CASSLETTGSDYTF.

V usage is TRBV30 and J usage is TRBJ2-1, with D tentatively TRBD2 (5 bases). Trimming cost V 0 bases and J 11 bases, with 11 bases left between them. This CDR3 is 12 amino acids long. Germline V gives CDR1 GTSNPN, CDR2 SVGIG (reference sequence). CDR3 nucleotides: TGTGCCTGGAGTGTGGAACGAGGGCAGCAGTTCTTC. Translation gives CAWSVERGQQFF. Full variable domain (outside the CDR3, taken from reference TRBV30 and TRBJ2-1): SQTIHQWPATLVQPVGSPLSLECTVEGTSNPNLYWYRQAAGRGLQLLFYSVGIGQISSEVPQNLSASRPQDRQFILSSKKLLLSDSGFYLCAWSVERGQQFFGPGTRLTVL.

This clone has only a few counts. The chain uses TRBV7-7 and TRBJ2-5; TRBD2 aligns across 7 bases. Germline trimming cut 4 bases from V and 2 bases from J; bases unmatched to any gene: 4. Germline CDR1 SSHAT, CDR2 FNYEAQ (reference sequence). The CDR3 has 14 amino acids. In nucleotides, the CDR3 is TGTGCCAGCAGCTCAACGGGGGGTCAAGAGACCCAGTACTTC. Protein product: CASSSTGGQETQYF. Filled out from reference TRBV7-7 and TRBJ2-5, the complete variable domain reads GAGVSQSPRYKVTKRGQDVTLRCDPISSHATLYWYQQALGQGPEFLTYFNYEAQPDKSGLPSDRFSAERPEGSISTLTIQRTEQRDSAMYRCASSSTGGQETQYFGPGTRLLVL.

J is TRBJ2-2 and V is TRBV11-2, with TRBD2 matching 9 bases. The CDR3 runs to 16 residues. V shed 4 bases and J 6 bases; nucleotides not matched to a gene: 9. Germline V lookup: CDR1 SGHAT, CDR2 FQNNGV. For the CDR3, the DNA is TGTGCCAGCAGCTCCGCGGGGGGGTACTTTGCCGGGGAGCTGTTTTTT. It specifies CASSSAGGYFAGELFF.

CDR3 in amino acids: CASSIGGYPVNTEAFF. DNA of the CDR3: TGTGCCAGTAGTATAGGGGGCTATCCCGTGAACACTGAAGCTTTCTTT. This chain connects TRBV19 to TRBJ1-1, with D maybe TRBD1 (5 bases). Per the germline V gene, CDR1 is LNHDA and CDR2 is SQIVND (reference sequence). Trimming took 1 base from V and 0 from J, leaving 12 bases between them. CDR3 length equals 16 residues.

This clone was seen a few times. The chain couples TRBV4-1 to TRBJ1-5; D is possibly TRBD1 (5 bases). Germline values: CDR1 MGHRA, CDR2 YSYEKL. The CDR3 is made up of 15 amino acids. V lost 0 bases and J lost 7, with 13 bases in between. CDR3 nucleotide sequence: TGCGCCAGCAGCCAAGATCAGGGATCCAGGCAGCCCCAGCATTTT. This gives the protein CASSQDQGSRQPQHF.

The chain employs TRBV3-1 (or the pseudogene TRBV3-2) and TRBJ2-3; possible D gene TRBD1, 6 bases. This CDR3 comprises 13 residues. Per the germline V gene, CDR1 is LGHDT and CDR2 is YNNKEL (reference sequence). V shed 2 bases and J shed 6 bases, with 9 bases lying between them. The CDR3 DNA reads as TGTGCCAGCAGCCAAAACAGGGCTGATACGCAGTATTTT. The encoded protein is CASSQNRADTQYF.

The genes are TRBV7-9 and TRBJ1-1, with 7 positions matching TRBD1. The CDR3 consists of 12 residues. The V gene's germline CDR1 is SEHNR and CDR2 FQNEAQ (reference sequence). J gave up 11 bases and V 6 bases, and 9 bases lay outside the gene matches. CDR3 sequence (DNA): TGTGCCAGCAGGACCAAAACAGGGGTCGCTTTCTTT. Protein sequence: CASRTKTGVAFF.

In its sample, this clone was seen once. The V call is TRBV6-1, the J call TRBJ2-3; 9 nucleotides agree with TRBD2. Germline assignment: CDR1 MNHNS and CDR2 SASEGT. Unmatched junction bases numbered 10, after V lost 4 bases and J lost 5 bases. CDR3 length: 16 residues. Here the CDR3 reads CASSARTSEGLDTQYF. The CDR3 DNA reads TGTGCCAGCAGTGCTCGGACTAGCGAGGGATTAGATACGCAGTATTTT.

The V call is TRBV5-4, the J call TRBJ1-4; D remains ambiguous. Germline CDR1 SGHNT, CDR2 YYREEE (reference sequence). Trimming removed 3 bases at V and 2 bases at J, with 8 bases between. The CDR3 is 14 amino acids. Here the CDR3 reads CASSWAGTNEKLFF. In DNA, the CDR3 is TGTGCCAGCAGCTGGGCGGGGACTAATGAAAAACTGTTTTTT. Full variable domain (missing parts from reference TRBV5-4 and TRBJ1-4): ETGVTQSPTHLIKTRGQQVTLRCSSQSGHNTVSWYQQALGQGPQFIFQYYREEENGRGNFPPRFSGLQFPNYSSELNVNALELDDSALYLCASSWAGTNEKLFFGSGTQLSVL.

The V and J genes are TRBV19 and TRBJ1-2; 7 bases line up with TRBD1. The V gene end was trimmed by 1 base and the J gene end by 3 bases; junction bases not matched to a gene: 2. Germline V gene data show CDR1 as LNHDA and CDR2 as SQIVND (reference sequence). This CDR3 comprises 14 residues. The CDR3: CASSIGDSHYGYTF. CDR3 bases: TGTGCCAGTAGTATAGGGGACAGCCACTATGGCTACACCTTC.

This chain joins TRBV30 and TRBJ1-1; 9 bases are a match to TRBD1. CDR1 and CDR2 from the germline V gene are GTSNPN and SVGIG (reference sequence). V shed 5 bases, J shed 4 bases, and the junction held 2 bases outside the gene matches. The CDR3 consists of 12 residues. CDR3 residues: CAWQQGATEAFF. CDR3 bases: TGTGCCTGGCAACAGGGGGCCACTGAAGCTTTCTTT.

V and J are TRBV2 and TRBJ1-1, with 8 bases fitting TRBD1. CDR1 SNHLY and CDR2 FYNNEI come from the germline V gene. V trimming: 4 bases; J trimming: 7 bases; junction bases outside the gene matches: 5. The CDR3 is made up of 13 amino acids. The CDR3 nucleotides read TGTGCCAGCAGTGTACAGGGGGGGGGTGAAGCTTTCTTT. This gives the protein CASSVQGGGEAFF.

V usage is TRBV5-6 and J usage is TRBJ1-3, with D perhaps TRBD1 (6 bases). This CDR3 spans 16 amino acids. The V gene's germline CDR1 is SGHDT and CDR2 YYEEEE. Trimming removed 4 bases from V and 9 bases from J, with 23 bases in between. In nucleotides, the CDR3 is TGTGCCAGCAGCCTTATAAGGAGACAGGAATCTCGCACCATATATTTT. This gives the protein CASSLIRRQESRTIYF.

This clone was seen a handful of times. The chain is built from TRBV11-3 and TRBJ2-1, with D possibly matching TRBD2 (5 bases). Germline V gives CDR1 SGHNT, CDR2 YENEEA. CDR3 length: 15 amino acids. Trimming left V 0 bases short and J 5 bases short, with 11 bases between. CDR3 residues: CASSLDQGGNNEQFF. The CDR3 DNA follows: TGTGCCAGCAGCTTAGATCAAGGAGGAAACAATGAGCAGTTCTTC. The full variable domain, completed using reference TRBV11-3 and TRBJ2-1, is EAGVVQSPRYKIIEKKQPVAFWCNPISGHNTLYWYLQNLGQGPELLIRYENEEAVDDSQLPKDRFSAERLKGVDSTLKIQPAELGDSAVYLCASSLDQGGNNEQFFGPGTRLTVL.

The chain uses TRBV11-1 and TRBJ2-1; 9 bases are shared with TRBD2. This CDR3 spans 14 amino acids. The V segment lost 5 bases and the J segment 6 bases; nucleotides outside the gene matches: 5. Germline V gene lookup returns CDR1 SGHAT and CDR2 FQDESV (reference sequence). CDR3 DNA sequence: TGTGCCAGCAGCCCAGGGGGACTAGCCAATGAGCAGTTCTTC. This encodes CASSPGGLANEQFF.